The 27 T cell receptor beta chains listed next were all sequenced from one sample in a study of early T cells in non-severe SARS-CoV-2 infection. TCRdb used MiXCR to reprocess the 5' RACE reads, holding one entry per CDR3 protein. The sample yields some 38,000 distinct CDR3 sequences, roughly 5.3% seen once. The specimen sequenced was whole blood. The receptor source for this set is an adult who was a healthcare worker with PCR-confirmed SARS-CoV-2 infection or an uninfected control (not recorded which).

The sample holds a few counts of this clonotype. The chain couples TRBV12-3 or TRBV12-4 to TRBJ2-2; D is unresolved. V was clipped by 3 bases and J by 5 bases, with 7 bases between them. CDR3 length equals 13 residues. CDR3 nucleotides: TGTGCCAGCAGTTTTTTGATTACCGGGGAGCTGTTTTTT. Protein: CASSFLITGELFF.

This clonotype has ten or more counts. The chain uses TRBV18 and TRBJ2-3; possibly TRBD1 for D (6 bases). The V gene's germline CDR1 is KGHSH and CDR2 LQKENI. This CDR3 comprises 15 residues. The V gene lost 5 bases and the J gene lost 4 bases, with 16 bases spanning the gap. For the CDR3, the DNA is TGTGCCAGCTCATCGACAGGAGGCACCGCAGATACGCAGTATTTT. The encoded protein is CASSSTGGTADTQYF.

This clonotype was seen at least ten times. This chain connects TRBV20-1 to TRBJ2-5; D is ambiguous. Germline V lookup: CDR1 DFQATT, CDR2 SNEGSKA (reference sequence). Trimming left V 3 bases short and J 5 bases short, with 10 bases between. This CDR3 is built from 12 residues. The chain's CDR3 is CSASPGLETQYF. CDR3 nucleotides: TGCAGTGCTAGTCCAGGTTTGGAGACCCAGTACTTC.

This clonotype was recorded at least ten times. V gene TRBV13 combines with J gene TRBJ2-5; TRBD1 might be the D (5 bases). This CDR3 spans 13 amino acids. From germline, CDR1 is PRHDT and CDR2 FYEKMQ (reference sequence). Deletions cut 5 bases from V and 2 bases from J, with 9 bases between. CDR3 nucleotides: TGTGCCAGCAGCACTCCAGGGCAAGAGACCCAGTACTTC. It encodes CASSTPGQETQYF.

This clonotype was recorded a few times. The gene calls are TRBV6-5 and TRBJ2-2; TRBD2 agrees at 13 bases. CDR1 is MNHEY, CDR2 SVGAGI, per germline. The junction had 4 bases not matched to a gene; V was cut back by 4 bases and J by 5 bases. The CDR3 covers 16 residues. The chain's CDR3 is CASSWRLAGGTGELFF. CDR3 coding DNA: TGTGCCAGCAGTTGGCGACTAGCGGGAGGAACCGGGGAGCTGTTTTTT.

The sample holds many counts of this clonotype. The V gene is TRBV20-1, the J gene TRBJ2-5; perhaps TRBD2 as D (5 bases). The CDR3 has 13 amino acids. V gave up 8 bases and J gave up 2 bases, with 15 bases separating them. Germline lookup yields CDR1 DFQATT and CDR2 SNEGSKA (reference sequence). CDR3 sequence: CSSLWSGQETQYF. CDR3 bases: TGCAGTTCTCTATGGAGCGGACAAGAGACCCAGTACTTC.

The sample holds many counts of this clonotype. This sequence joins TRBV7-2 and TRBJ2-7; 11 nucleotides line up with TRBD1. CDR3 size: 15 residues. J gave up 4 bases and V 5 bases, and 7 bases lay outside the gene matches. Per the germline V gene, CDR1 is SGHTA and CDR2 is FQGNSA. CDR3: CASSLGQGAPYEQYF. CDR3 DNA: TGTGCCAGCAGCCTCGGACAGGGGGCGCCGTACGAGCAGTACTTC. Combining the CDR3 with reference TRBV7-2 and TRBJ2-7 gives the whole variable domain GAGVSQSPSNKVTEKGKDVELRCDPISGHTALYWYRQSLGQGLEFLIYFQGNSAPDKSGLPSDRFSAERTGGSVSTLTIQRTQQEDSAVYLCASSLGQGAPYEQYFGPGTRLTVT.

This clonotype was counted many times. The V and J genes are TRBV5-3 and TRBJ1-1, with TRBD1 matching 7 bases. TRBV5-3 is reported as an ORF; its role is uncertain. CDR3 size: 14 residues. V was clipped by 1 base and J by 4 bases; unmatched bases: 4. CDR3 in DNA: TGTGCCAGAAGCTTGTGTGACAGGGCCACTGAAGCTTTCTTT. As protein: CARSLCDRATEAFF.

In the case of this clonotype: This may be a read error, as it is one base from a much larger clone. V usage is TRBV30 and J usage is TRBJ2-1, with 8 positions matching TRBD2. This CDR3 comprises 16 residues. Germline CDR1 reads GTSNPN; CDR2 reads SVGIG (reference sequence). J lost 8 bases, V lost 4 bases, and 16 bases had no gene match. Written as DNA, the CDR3 is TGTGCCTGGAATGTACTAACGGGAGGGCTTTTCCATGAGCAGTTCTTC. Encoded protein: CAWNVLTGGLFHEQFF.

This clonotype was found a few times. The J gene is TRBJ2-1, the V gene TRBV7-2, with D perhaps being TRBD1 or TRBD2 (5 bases each). Germline V gene sequence: CDR1 SGHTA, CDR2 FQGNSA. This CDR3 is built from 15 residues. The V end lost 4 bases, the J end lost 5 bases, and 15 bases lay between the germline ends. This CDR3 is CASSSTTGPHNEQFF. CDR3 coding DNA: TGTGCCAGCAGCTCCACCACGGGACCACACAATGAGCAGTTCTTC.

This clonotype occurred many times. This chain connects TRBV18 to TRBJ2-1, with 7 nucleotides matching TRBD1. The CDR3 is 16 amino acids. The J segment lost 0 bases and the V segment lost 3 bases, leaving 5 bases of the junction unmatched. CDR1 is KGHSH, CDR2 LQKENI, per germline. This CDR3 is CASSPATGSSYNEQFF. The CDR3 nucleotides read TGTGCCAGCTCACCCGCGACAGGGAGCTCCTACAATGAGCAGTTCTTC.

This clonotype was counted at least ten times. The chain combines TRBV15 with TRBJ2-2; D is possibly TRBD1 (6 bases). The ends were cut back, 1 base at V and 4 bases at J, with 10 bases in the middle. This CDR3 is built from 15 residues. CDR1 LNHNV and CDR2 YYDKDF come from the germline V gene (reference sequence). The CDR3 nucleotides are TGTGCCACCAGCAGAGTGTCAGGGGTCACCGGGGAGCTGTTTTTT. Translation: CATSRVSGVTGELFF.

A word on this clonotype: A junction boundary mismatches the germline segment, possibly from a read error. This chain uses TRBV25-1 with TRBJ2-4, with D perhaps TRBD2 (5 bases). Germline CDR1 and CDR2: MGHDK and SYGVNS. CDR3 size: 13 residues. The CDR3: CVSAMAGKNIQYF. The CDR3 DNA reads TGTGTCAGCGCCATGGCGGGCAAAAACATTCAGTACTTC.

This clonotype was seen repeatedly, ten times or more. The chain uses TRBV14 and TRBJ2-3; 11 nucleotides line up with TRBD2. V gave up 0 bases and J gave up 0 bases; unmatched junction bases: 8. The CDR3 loop spans 19 amino acids. Germline V gene lookup returns CDR1 SGHDN and CDR2 FVKESK. As DNA, the CDR3 is TGTGCCAGCAGCCAAGACTGGGGACTAGCGGAGTCTAGCACAGATACGCAGTATTTT. Residues: CASSQDWGLAESSTDTQYF.

This clonotype was counted many times. V usage is TRBV24-1 and J usage is TRBJ1-5; D remains unclear. Germline CDR1 and CDR2: KGHDR and SFDVKD. V gave up 0 bases and J gave up 4 bases, with 6 bases separating them. The CDR3 contains 14 residues. The CDR3 region has the DNA TGTGCCACCAGTGATTTGGGGCGGAATCAGCCCCAGCATTTT. As protein: CATSDLGRNQPQHF.

This clonotype has ten or more counts. The gene calls are TRBV11-2 and TRBJ2-7; weak D call: TRBD2 (7 bases). The CDR3 length is 15 residues. V shed 1 base and J shed 7 bases, with 17 bases lying between them. Germline CDR1 is SGHAT and CDR2 is FQNNGV. The CDR3 sequence: CASSLGADRRGEQYF. The CDR3 DNA is TGTGCCAGCAGCTTAGGGGCCGACAGGCGGGGGGAGCAGTACTTC.

This clonotype has ten or more counts. This sequence joins TRBV12-3 or TRBV12-4 and TRBJ2-7, with 10 bases identical to TRBD1. The CDR3 length is 15 residues. Germline trimming cut 5 bases from V and 1 base from J; bases unmatched to any gene: 5. CDR3 DNA: TGTGCCAGCAGTCCCGGGGACAGGGGTTCCTACGAGCAGTACTTC. It translates to CASSPGDRGSYEQYF.

The chain recombines TRBV9 with TRBJ2-3; D uncertain. The CDR3 extends over 13 amino acids. The germline CDR1 and CDR2 sequences are SGDLS and YYNGEE. The V gene lost 3 bases and the J gene lost 4 bases, with 9 bases spanning the gap. CDR3 sequence reads: CASSADQPDTQYF. DNA of the CDR3: TGTGCCAGCAGCGCAGACCAACCAGATACGCAGTATTTT.

A few counts support this clonotype. The chain recombines TRBV7-9 with TRBJ1-1; D is unresolved. This CDR3 spans 11 amino acids. CDR1 and CDR2 (germline): SEHNR, FQNEAQ (reference sequence). V shed 5 bases and J shed 3 bases, with 4 bases lying between them. The CDR3 DNA reads as TGTGCCAGCAGCGAGGACACTGAAGCTTTCTTT. Translation gives CASSEDTEAFF.

This clonotype was counted ten times or more. The V call is TRBV20-1, the J call TRBJ1-5; 9 bases fit TRBD1. The germline V gene has CDR1 DFQATT and CDR2 SNEGSKA (reference sequence). Losses at the gene ends were 5 bases for V and 2 bases for J; bases not matched to a gene: 7. This CDR3 region has 15 residues. CDR3 nucleotide sequence: TGCAGTGCTCAAAGAGGGGACAGGGGCAATCAGCCCCAGCATTTT. Protein sequence: CSAQRGDRGNQPQHF.

The chain couples TRBV15 to TRBJ1-1; tentative D call: TRBD1 (5 bases). The germline V gene encodes CDR1 LNHNV and CDR2 YYDKDF (reference sequence). This CDR3 region has 14 residues. The germline V and J ends were trimmed by 4 bases and 4 bases, with 13 bases remaining between them. The CDR3 reads CATSTPGLSTEAFF. The DNA for the CDR3 is TGTGCCACCAGCACCCCAGGGTTAAGCACTGAAGCTTTCTTT.

This clonotype has a count of ten or more. The chain couples TRBV20-1 to TRBJ2-3, with 9 bases that match TRBD2. The CDR3 runs to 16 residues. Trimming cost V 1 base and J 2 bases; bases outside gene matches: 7. Per germline, CDR1 DFQATT and CDR2 SNEGSKA (reference sequence). CDR3 sequence: CSARARLAEYTDTQYF. The CDR3 DNA is TGCAGTGCTAGAGCCAGACTAGCGGAGTACACAGATACGCAGTATTTT.

This clonotype was picked up many times. The V gene is TRBV20-1, the J gene TRBJ2-1; D is undetermined. The germline V gene has CDR1 DFQATT and CDR2 SNEGSKA (reference sequence). The CDR3 is 14 amino acids. V lost 0 bases and J lost 9, with 15 bases in between. CDR3 nucleotide sequence: TGCAGTGCTAGAGATCCCGCTGGCCCGGGTGAGCAGTTCTTC. This encodes CSARDPAGPGEQFF.

This clonotype has a count of ten or more. V is TRBV20-1 and J is TRBJ2-1, with D perhaps matching TRBD1 (6 bases). Trimming cost V 5 bases and J 0 bases, with 17 bases left between them. The CDR3 spans 16 residues. Germline CDR1 is DFQATT and CDR2 is SNEGSKA (reference sequence). CDR3 sequence (DNA): TGCAGTGCTTCCCCAGGGGCGGCCAGCTCCTACAATGAGCAGTTCTTC. Amino acids: CSASPGAASSYNEQFF.

There are a few counts of this clonotype. The V call is TRBV27, the J call TRBJ1-6, with TRBD1 as a possible D gene (6 bases). Germline V gives CDR1 MNHEY, CDR2 SMNVEV (reference sequence). Trimming removed 3 bases at V and 7 bases at J, with 10 bases between. The CDR3 runs to 14 residues. The chain's CDR3 is CASSLLQGNSPLHF. As DNA, the CDR3 is TGTGCCAGCAGTTTGCTACAGGGAAATTCACCCCTCCACTTT.

This clonotype appeared a single time. A read error may explain this, as a much larger clone is one base away. The chain has TRBV6-5 and TRBJ2-1; D might be TRBD2 (7 bases). Germline-derived CDR1 and CDR2 are MNHEY and SVGAGI. The CDR3 has 15 residues. In nucleotides, the CDR3 is TGTGCCGGCAGTTTACAGGGAGGGTCCTACAATGAGCAGTTCTTC. It translates to CAGSLQGGSYNEQFF.

This clonotype appeared many times. This chain joins TRBV7-8 and TRBJ2-3; D possibly corresponds to TRBD2 (6 bases). CDR3 length equals 15 residues. CDR1 SGHVS and CDR2 FQNEAQ come from the germline V gene. V lost 5 bases to trimming and J lost 4 bases, with 16 bases between them. CDR3 nucleotide sequence: TGTGCCAGCAGCATGACCGGGAGTAGGGCAGATACGCAGTATTTT. As protein: CASSMTGSRADTQYF.